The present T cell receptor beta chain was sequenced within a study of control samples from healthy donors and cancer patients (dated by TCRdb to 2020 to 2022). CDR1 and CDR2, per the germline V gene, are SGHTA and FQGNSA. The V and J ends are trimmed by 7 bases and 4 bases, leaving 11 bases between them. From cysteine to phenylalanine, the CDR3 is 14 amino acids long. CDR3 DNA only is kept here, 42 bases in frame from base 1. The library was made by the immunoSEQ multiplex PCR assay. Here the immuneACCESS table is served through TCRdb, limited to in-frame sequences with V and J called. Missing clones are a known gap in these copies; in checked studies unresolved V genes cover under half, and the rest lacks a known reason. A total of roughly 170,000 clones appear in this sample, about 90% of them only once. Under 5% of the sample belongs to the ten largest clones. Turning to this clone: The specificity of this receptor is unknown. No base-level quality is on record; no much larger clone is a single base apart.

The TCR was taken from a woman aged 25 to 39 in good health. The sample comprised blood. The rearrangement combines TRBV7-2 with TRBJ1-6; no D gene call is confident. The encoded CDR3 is CASIRLGYNSPLHF. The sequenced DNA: TGTGCCAGCATCCGATTGGGGTATAATTCACCCCTCCACTTT.